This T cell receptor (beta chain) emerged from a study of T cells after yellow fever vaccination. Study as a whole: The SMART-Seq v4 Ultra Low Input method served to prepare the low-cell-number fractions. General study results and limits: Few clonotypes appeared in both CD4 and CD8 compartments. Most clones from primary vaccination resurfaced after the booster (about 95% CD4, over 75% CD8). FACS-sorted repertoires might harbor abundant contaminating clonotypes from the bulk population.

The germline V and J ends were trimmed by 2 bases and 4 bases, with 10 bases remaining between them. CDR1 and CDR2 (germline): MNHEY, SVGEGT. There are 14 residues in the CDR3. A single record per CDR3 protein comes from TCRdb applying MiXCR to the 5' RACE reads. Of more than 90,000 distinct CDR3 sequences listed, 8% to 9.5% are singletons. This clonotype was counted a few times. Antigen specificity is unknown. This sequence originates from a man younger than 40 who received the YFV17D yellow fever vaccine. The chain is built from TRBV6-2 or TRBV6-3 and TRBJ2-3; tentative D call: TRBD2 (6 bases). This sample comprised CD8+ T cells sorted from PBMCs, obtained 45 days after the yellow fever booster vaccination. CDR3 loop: CASSYVRRADTQYF. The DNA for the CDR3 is TGTGCCAGCAGTTACGTGAGGAGGGCAGATACGCAGTATTTT.